This TCR beta chain was obtained from a study of glioma-infiltrating T cells after dendritic cell vaccination. Study as a whole: Treatment, given 2003 to 2012, was autologous tumor lysate-pulsed dendritic cell vaccination. Patients received three intradermal dendritic cell vaccine injections at biweekly intervals.

Regarding time point: after dendritic cell vaccination, including at tumor progression/relapse. Fresh-frozen tumor tissue and more than two years of survival data were available for all. No glioblastoma patient carried an isocitrate dehydrogenase mutation. Profiling relied on immunoSEQ multiplex PCR, and the TCRdb table lists in-frame clones only, not all of them. The table records some 46,000 clones, approximately 91% of them present only once. Trimming left V 7 bases short and J 6 bases short, with 19 bases between. The CDR3 contains 14 residues. Germline CDR1 SGHNT, CDR2 YYREEE (reference sequence).

The chain is built from TRBV5-4 and TRBJ2-5, with D possibly being TRBD2 (6 bases). Specimen: blood, collected after dendritic cell vaccination. This sequence was found in a human donor with glioblastoma. As DNA, the CDR3 is TGTGCCAGCCGGGAGACAATGGGTGGTAAGACCCAGTACTTC. Translated, it gives CASRETMGGKTQYF.